This TCR beta chain was sequenced during a study of chemoradiotherapy in HPV16-positive cancers. Study summary: Functional T-cell assays on two HPV16-positive patients' cells defined candidate HPV-specific clones and common TCR motifs.

General observations from the study: For HPV16-positive patients, expanding HPV-responsive T cells associated with longer recurrence-free survival.

Clones were sequenced by immunoSEQ multiplex PCR, and TCRdb holds only the in-frame ones, with some missing. The sample consists of about 68,000 clones, around nine tenths of them appearing once. This clone has only one observation. Its antigen is still unknown. Repeated repertoire sampling spanned the course of chemoradiotherapy. V lost 5 bases to trimming and J lost 1 base, with 15 bases between them. Germline values: CDR1 SGHVS, CDR2 FQNEAQ. This CDR3 is 16 amino acids long. The chain carries TRBV7-8 and TRBJ2-4; D ambiguous. The sequencing here drew on blood, taken from a patient who underwent chemoradiotherapy. The receptor's source is a human donor with HPV-associated anogenital cancer. The DNA of the CDR3 is TGTGCCAGCAGCCAAGAAAGGGAAGTGGCCAAAAACATTCAGTACTTC. Protein: CASSQEREVAKNIQYF. Together with reference TRBV7-8 and TRBJ2-4, the CDR3 gives the full variable domain: GAGVSQSPRYKVAKRGQDVALRCDPISGHVSLFWYQQALGQGPEFLTYFQNEAQLDKSGLPSDRFFAERPEGSVSTLKIQRTQQEDSAVYLCASSQEREVAKNIQYFGAGTRLSVL.